The 13 T cell receptor beta chains below all came from one sample that was sequenced in a study of blood T cell repertoires in COVID-19 (dated by TCRdb to about 2020). Library construction relied on the immunoSEQ multiplex PCR assay. TCRdb holds this immuneACCESS table with in-frame rearrangements only. Some clones are missing; in checked studies, unresolved V genes explain under half, and the rest has no known cause. This sample is represented by more than 70,000 clones; approximately 83% of them were singletons. The ten largest clones represent 3.5% to 4% of the sample. The sample was peripheral blood. These receptors originate from a man in his 60s with acute or convalescent COVID-19.

V usage is TRBV27 and J usage is TRBJ2-5; D remains unclear. CDR3 length: 13 amino acids. V lost 3 bases to trimming and J lost 5 bases, with 10 bases between them. Germline CDR1 and CDR2: MNHEY and SMNVEV (reference sequence). The CDR3 coding sequence is TGTGCCAGCAGTTTTGCAGGTCTTGAGACCCAGTACTTC. Translating it yields CASSFAGLETQYF.

The CDR3, as DNA: TGTGCCAGCAGTGCCGGGGGACTAGCGGGATTTGAGCAGTTCTTC. Translation: CASSAGGLAGFEQFF. This sequence joins TRBV7-2 and TRBJ2-1; 13 nucleotides agree with TRBD2. This CDR3 has 15 residues. The trim removed 6 bases at V and 9 bases at J, leaving 8 bases unmatched. CDR1 is SGHTA and CDR2 is FQGNSA in the germline V gene.

The chain uses TRBV5-1 and TRBJ2-1; TRBD1 aligns across 8 bases. After removal of 0 bases from V and 9 bases from J, the junction contained 5 bases not matched to a gene. Germline assignment: CDR1 SGHRS and CDR2 YFSETQ. The CDR3 spans 14 residues. CDR3 residues: CASSLGQGNGEQFF. Here the CDR3 DNA reads TGCGCCAGCAGCTTGGGACAGGGGAATGGTGAGCAGTTCTTC.

The rearrangement uses TRBV7-2 and TRBJ2-7, with 9 bases aligning to TRBD1. Germline-derived CDR1 and CDR2 are SGHTA and FQGNSA. The CDR3 contains 15 residues. V trimming: 3 bases; J trimming: 3 bases; junction bases outside the gene matches: 6. CDR3 in amino acids: CASSLRTGAVYEQYF. The CDR3 region has the DNA TGTGCCAGCAGCTTGAGGACAGGGGCCGTCTACGAGCAGTACTTC. Together with reference TRBV7-2 and TRBJ2-7, the CDR3 gives the full variable domain: GAGVSQSPSNKVTEKGKDVELRCDPISGHTALYWYRQSLGQGLEFLIYFQGNSAPDKSGLPSDRFSAERTGGSVSTLTIQRTQQEDSAVYLCASSLRTGAVYEQYFGPGTRLTVT.

The table lists this clone with a count of one. The rearrangement joins TRBV20-1 to TRBJ2-7; the D gene is possibly TRBD2 (5 bases). This CDR3 has 11 amino acids. The V end was cut by 6 bases, the J end by 2 bases, with 8 bases between. Germline V CDR1 and CDR2: DFQATT, SNEGSKA (reference sequence). Written as DNA, the CDR3 is TGCAGTGCCCCCGGGGCCTACGAGCAGTACTTC. This sequence encodes CSAPGAYEQYF.

The chain links TRBV5-6 to TRBJ2-3; the D is unclear. CDR3 length: 16 amino acids. CDR1 and CDR2 (germline): SGHDT, YYEEEE. Trimming removed 0 bases from V and 0 bases from J, with 11 bases in between. The CDR3 here is CASSLARRRSTDTQYF. The CDR3 DNA sequence: TGTGCCAGCAGCTTGGCTCGTCGGAGAAGCACAGATACGCAGTATTTT.

J is TRBJ1-2 and V is TRBV6-5, with 11 bases that match TRBD1. The V and J ends lost 6 bases and 1 base, in that order; junction bases with no gene match: 4. CDR1 is MNHEY and CDR2 is SVGAGI in the germline V gene. This CDR3 region has 15 residues. The CDR3 is CASSQGTGGNYGYTF. CDR3 coding DNA: TGTGCCAGCAGCCAGGGGACAGGGGGTAACTATGGCTACACCTTC.

This chain connects TRBV7-6 to TRBJ2-2, with 12 nucleotides matching TRBD2. This CDR3 is built from 16 residues. Trimming at V came to 6 bases and at J to 2 bases, leaving 4 bases not matched to a gene. Germline V CDR1 and CDR2: SGHVS, FNYEAQ. The CDR3 region has the DNA TGTGCCAGCAGACCTAGCGGGGGGGGTAACACCGGGGAGCTGTTTTTT. Translation gives CASRPSGGGNTGELFF.

V and J are TRBV7-3 and TRBJ2-2; 8 nucleotides match TRBD2. Germline CDR1 is SGHTA and CDR2 is FQGTGA. The CDR3 extends over 17 amino acids. V lost 1 base to trimming and J lost 0 bases; unmatched junction nucleotides: 4. Written as DNA, the CDR3 is TGTGCCAGCAGCTTAAGGGCGGGGGGCCCGAACACCGGGGAGCTGTTTTTT. It is translated as CASSLRAGGPNTGELFF.

This clone was picked up one time. In nucleotides, the CDR3 is TGCGCCAGCAGCCAAGTGCTCGGGGTACTTACCGGGGAGCTGTTTTTT. Protein sequence: CASSQVLGVLTGELFF. The V and J genes are TRBV4-3 and TRBJ2-2; maybe TRBD2 (5 bases). The CDR3 consists of 16 residues. Trimming stripped 1 base from V and 5 bases from J, with 14 bases between. Germline CDR1 reads LGHNA; CDR2 reads YSLEER.

The CDR3 is CASSPAGARETQYF. For the CDR3, the DNA is TGTGCCAGCTCACCGGCGGGAGCGCGGGAGACCCAGTACTTC. The chain joins TRBV18 to TRBJ2-5; 7 positions match TRBD2. The CDR3 has 14 residues. Germline V gene lookup returns CDR1 KGHSH and CDR2 LQKENI. V dropped 3 bases and J dropped 5; count of bases not matched to a gene: 6.

This sequence joins TRBV19 and TRBJ2-1, with D tentatively TRBD1 (5 bases). CDR3 length: 15 residues. V was shortened by 7 bases and J by 2 bases, with 15 bases between the two germline ends. CDR1 and CDR2 (germline): LNHDA, SQIVND (reference sequence). This chain's CDR3 is CASTDIGATYNEQFF. CDR3 DNA: TGTGCCAGTACGGACATTGGCGCAACCTACAATGAGCAGTTCTTC.

The rearrangement links TRBV30 to TRBJ2-1; D remains unclear. Trimming took off 0 bases at V and 11 bases at J, with 8 bases between the two ends. Germline-derived CDR1 and CDR2 are GTSNPN and SVGIG (reference sequence). The CDR3 sequence is 11 residues long. As DNA, the CDR3 is TGTGCCTGGAGTGTCTTGCAGAAGCAGTTCTTC. Translation gives CAWSVLQKQFF.